This T cell receptor beta chain was observed in a study of T cell changes during pregnancy in multiple sclerosis. Some clones are missing from TCRdb's copy, which holds only in-frame ones; the method was immunoSEQ multiplex PCR. This repertoire shows tens of thousands of clones, about nine tenths found once; its top ten account for around 12%. The TCR comes from a female donor with multiple sclerosis, enrolled in a pregnancy study. Sequencing used CD8+ T cells from peripheral blood mononuclear cells, obtained in the first trimester of pregnancy.

The CDR3 loop reads CASSLTRYASSYNEQFF. In DNA form, the CDR3 reads TGTGCCAGCAGTTTAACAAGGTACGCTAGCTCCTACAATGAGCAGTTCTTC. This chain joins TRBV27 and TRBJ2-1; the D is unclear. The V end lost 2 bases, the J end lost 0 bases, and 14 bases lay between the germline ends. From germline, CDR1 is MNHEY and CDR2 SMNVEV (reference sequence). This CDR3 contains 17 residues.